The clone carrying this T cell receptor (beta chain) appeared many times. The antigen is unknown. The data belong to a study of Graves' ophthalmopathy and Graves' hyperthyroidism. General observations from the study: Blood also contained most of the expanded thyroid clonotypes above 0.001 frequency.

RNA transcripts yielded amplified TCR beta CDR3 regions. First-round RT-PCR relied on HTBI primers, and a second-round multiplex PCR came next. One entry per CDR3 protein results from TCRdb running MiXCR on the multiplex PCR reads. This sample carries 900,000 to 1,200,000 distinct CDR3 sequences, less than 45% of them seen once, and the ten largest clones take around 10%. A diagnosis was made from clinical symptoms together with serum thyroxine, TRAb, thyroid ultrasound and orbital computed tomography. V lost 0 bases, J lost 0 bases, and 7 bases lay in between. In germline, CDR1 is SGHKS, CDR2 YYEKEE (reference sequence). The CDR3 has 14 amino acids.

The chain is built from TRBV5-5 and TRBJ2-7; D is unclear. Sequencing input: peripheral blood or thyroid tissue (not recorded which). The receptor was isolated from an adult man with Graves' hyperthyroidism. CDR3: CASSLDPYSYEQYF. The DNA of the CDR3 is TGTGCCAGCAGCTTGGATCCGTACTCCTACGAGCAGTACTTC.